This TCR beta chain was identified during a study of CXCR3-negative and CXCR3-positive naive CD8 T cells. This CDR3 has 15 residues. Germline V lookup: CDR1 SGHTA, CDR2 FQGTGA. Broader study findings: Upon cryopreservation, CXCR3 expression partially decreased, and most assays used fresh PBMCs. Surface CD5 looked about the same in the naive subsets, so the authors worked out TCR strength from TRB CDR3 properties. Naive cells, whether CXCR3-negative or CXCR3-positive, had similar TRBV-TRBJ usage, while memory cells differed.

Using triplicate sorts, some 300,000 cells were collected each time from every CD8+ T cell subset. The authors made the TRB cDNA libraries by 5' RACE using UMI labels. TCRdb re-analyzed the 5' RACE reads; it lists each CDR3 protein once, without DNA. Here the sample table reports 60,000 or so distinct CDR3 sequences. A remark on this clonotype: Its antigen is undetermined.

The specimen sequenced was memory CD8+ T cells from blood. The clonotype originates from a human donor in good health. Some clones in this sample may be carry-over from other donors' samples. The chain couples TRBV7-3 to TRBJ2-3; TCRdb lists TRBD1, though no DNA is available to test this call. CDR3 sequence reads: CASSLEVGVTDTQYF.